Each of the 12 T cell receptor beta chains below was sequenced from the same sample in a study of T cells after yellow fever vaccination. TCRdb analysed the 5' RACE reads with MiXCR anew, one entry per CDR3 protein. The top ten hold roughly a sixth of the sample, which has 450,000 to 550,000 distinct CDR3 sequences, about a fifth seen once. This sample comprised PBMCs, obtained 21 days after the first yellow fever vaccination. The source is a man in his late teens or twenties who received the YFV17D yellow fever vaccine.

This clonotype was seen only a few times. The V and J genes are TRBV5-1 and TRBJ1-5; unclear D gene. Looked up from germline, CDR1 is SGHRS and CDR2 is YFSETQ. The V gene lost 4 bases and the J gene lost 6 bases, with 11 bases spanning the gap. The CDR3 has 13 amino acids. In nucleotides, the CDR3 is TGCGCCAGCAGCACGAATGGTTTTCAGCCCCAGCATTTT. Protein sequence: CASSTNGFQPQHF.

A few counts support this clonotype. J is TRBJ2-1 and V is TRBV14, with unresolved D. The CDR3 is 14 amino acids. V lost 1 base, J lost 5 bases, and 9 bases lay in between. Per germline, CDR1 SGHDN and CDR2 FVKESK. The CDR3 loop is CASSQVRLNNEQFF. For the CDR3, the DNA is TGTGCCAGCAGCCAAGTAAGGCTAAACAATGAGCAGTTCTTC.

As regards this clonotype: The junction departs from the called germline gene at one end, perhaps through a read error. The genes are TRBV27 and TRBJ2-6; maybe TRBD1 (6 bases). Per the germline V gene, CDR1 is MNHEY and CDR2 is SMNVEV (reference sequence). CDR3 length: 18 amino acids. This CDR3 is CASSLLQTGLSGANVLTF. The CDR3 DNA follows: TGTGCCAGCAGTTTACTCCAGACAGGCCTCTCTGGTGCCAACGTCCTGACTTTC. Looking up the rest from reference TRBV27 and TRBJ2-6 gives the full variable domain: EAQVTQNPRYLITVTGKKLTVTCSQNMNHEYMSWYRQDPGLGLRQIYYSMNVEVTDKGDVPEGYKVSRKEKRNFPLILESPSPNQTSLYFCASSLLQTGLSGANVLTFGAGSRLTVL.

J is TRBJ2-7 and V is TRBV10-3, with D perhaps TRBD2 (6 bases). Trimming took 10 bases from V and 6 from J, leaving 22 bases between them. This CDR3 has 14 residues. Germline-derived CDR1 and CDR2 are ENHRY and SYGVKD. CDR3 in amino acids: CATQDKRDFFEQYV. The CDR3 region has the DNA TGTGCCACACAGGACAAGAGGGACTTCTTCGAGCAGTACGTC.

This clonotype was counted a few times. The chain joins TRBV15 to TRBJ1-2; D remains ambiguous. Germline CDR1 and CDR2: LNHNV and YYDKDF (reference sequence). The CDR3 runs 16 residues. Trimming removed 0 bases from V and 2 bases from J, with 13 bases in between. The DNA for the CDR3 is TGTGCCACCAGCAGAGACGGGTCCGCCGGAAACTATGGCTACACCTTC. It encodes CATSRDGSAGNYGYTF.

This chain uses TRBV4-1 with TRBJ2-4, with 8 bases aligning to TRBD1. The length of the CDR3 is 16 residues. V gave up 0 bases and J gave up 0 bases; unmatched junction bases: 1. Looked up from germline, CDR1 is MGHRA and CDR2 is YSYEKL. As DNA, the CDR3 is TGCGCCAGCAGCCAAGAACAGGGGGTAGCCAAAAACATTCAGTACTTC. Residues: CASSQEQGVAKNIQYF.

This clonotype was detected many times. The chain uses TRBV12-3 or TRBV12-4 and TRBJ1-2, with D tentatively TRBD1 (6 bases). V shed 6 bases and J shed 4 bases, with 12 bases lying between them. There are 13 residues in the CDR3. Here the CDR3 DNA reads TGTGCCAGCAGCCGGGACACCGCCTATGGCTACACCTTC. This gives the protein CASSRDTAYGYTF.

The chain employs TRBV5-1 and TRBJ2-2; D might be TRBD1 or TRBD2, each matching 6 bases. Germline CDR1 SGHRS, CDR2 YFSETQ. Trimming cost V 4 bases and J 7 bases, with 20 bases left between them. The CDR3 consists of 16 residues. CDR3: CASSPRGGPVLGELFF. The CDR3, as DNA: TGCGCCAGCAGCCCTCGTGGGGGGCCGGTCCTCGGGGAGCTGTTTTTT.

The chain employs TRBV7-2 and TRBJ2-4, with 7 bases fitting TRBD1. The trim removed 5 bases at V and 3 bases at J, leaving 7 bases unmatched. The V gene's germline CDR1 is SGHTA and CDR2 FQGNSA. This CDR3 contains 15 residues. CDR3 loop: CASSLTGIGKNIQYF. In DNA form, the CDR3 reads TGTGCCAGCAGCCTGACAGGGATTGGCAAAAACATTCAGTACTTC.

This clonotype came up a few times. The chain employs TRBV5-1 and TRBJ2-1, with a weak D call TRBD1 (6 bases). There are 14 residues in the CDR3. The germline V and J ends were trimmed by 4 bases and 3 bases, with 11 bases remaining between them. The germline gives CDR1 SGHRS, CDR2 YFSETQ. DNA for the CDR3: TGCGCCAGCAGCCTGAACAGGGACTACAATGAGCAGTTCTTC. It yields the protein CASSLNRDYNEQFF.

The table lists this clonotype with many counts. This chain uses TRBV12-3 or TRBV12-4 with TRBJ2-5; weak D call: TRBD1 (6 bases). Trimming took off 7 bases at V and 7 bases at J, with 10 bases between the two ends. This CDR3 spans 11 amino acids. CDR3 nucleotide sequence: TGTGCCAGCACCTTAGGGGGGACCCAGTACTTC. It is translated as CASTLGGTQYF.

The CDR3 reads CASSQEDSGGAYEQFF. CDR3 in DNA: TGTGCCAGCAGCCAAGAAGATAGCGGGGGGGCGTATGAGCAGTTCTTC. V usage is TRBV4-2 and J usage is TRBJ2-1; 11 nucleotides line up with TRBD2. Germline V gives CDR1 LGHNA, CDR2 YNFKEQ. The V gene end was trimmed by 0 bases and the J gene end by 8 bases; junction bases not matched to a gene: 6. This CDR3 is 16 amino acids long.